These T cell receptor beta chains were read from a single sample in a study of blood T cells in healthy people across ages. MiXCR was run by TCRdb on the 5' RACE reads, yielding one entry per CDR3 protein. The sample lists about 1,600,000 distinct CDR3 sequences, roughly 40% seen once, with under 8% in the top ten. Sequencing was done on a sample of blood. These receptors originate from a woman aged 18 to 35 in good health. CDR3s include the opening cysteine and the closing phenylalanine or tryptophan. D genes are given only for firm matches. Clone size appears in some rows only: once, few, many, or a class for an expanded clone.

V gene	D gene	J gene	clone size	CDR3 protein	CDR3 DNA
TRBV27	TRBD2	TRBJ2-1	few	CASSSTGVGTTRRNEQFF	TGTGCCAGCAGTTCCACAGGAGTTGGGACTACTCGGCGCAATGAGCAGTTCTTC
TRBV7-9	.	TRBJ2-1	.	CASGLSRLGHHLFNEQFF	TGTGCCAGCGGCTTATCCCGGTTGGGGCACCACCTATTCAATGAGCAGTTCTTC
TRBV10-3	TRBD1	TRBJ1-5	few	CAISEKGQGAGQPQHF	TGTGCCATCAGTGAGAAGGGGCAGGGGGCCGGCCAGCCCCAGCATTTT
TRBV5-1	TRBD1	TRBJ1-2	.	CASSLAKDTGDYGYTF	TGCGCCAGCAGCTTGGCCAAAGATACAGGGGACTATGGCTACACCTTC
TRBV5-1	.	TRBJ1-5	.	CASSYELSEWSNQPQHF	TGCGCCAGCAGCTATGAGTTGAGTGAGTGGAGCAATCAGCCCCAGCATTTT
TRBV4-1	TRBD2	TRBJ2-3	.	CAGSQALAGASISTDTQYF	TGCGCCGGCAGCCAAGCTCTAGCGGGGGCCTCAATAAGCACAGATACGCAGTATTTT
TRBV4-1	TRBD2	TRBJ2-1	few	CASWPGLAGRAMFF	TGCGCCAGCTGGCCGGGACTAGCGGGACGAGCGATGTTCTTC
TRBV6-2/TRBV6-3	TRBD1	TRBJ2-3	.	CASSSPGQGSTDTQYF	TGTGCCAGCAGTTCTCCGGGACAGGGAAGCACAGATACGCAGTATTTT
TRBV6-1	TRBD2	TRBJ2-2	.	CASRSGTENRRWDTGELFF	TGTGCCAGCAGAAGCGGGACTGAGAATCGCCGATGGGACACCGGGGAGCTGTTTTTT
TRBV6-5	TRBD1	TRBJ2-7	.	CASSRPAGTGVYEQYF	TGTGCCAGCAGTCGCCCCGCGGGGACAGGGGTCTACGAGCAGTACTTC
TRBV25-1	TRBD1	TRBJ1-1	.	CASSVTTTGGTEAFF	TGTGCCAGCAGTGTAACCACGACAGGGGGCACTGAAGCTTTCTTT
TRBV6-1	.	TRBJ2-1	.	CASREDRPYNEQFF	TGTGCCAGCAGGGAGGACAGACCCTACAATGAGCAGTTCTTC
TRBV28	.	TRBJ1-4	.	CASREGTPNEKLFF	TGTGCCAGCAGGGAAGGGACTCCTAATGAAAAACTGTTTTTT
TRBV20-1	.	TRBJ2-1	.	CSARVRLQNEQFF	TGCAGTGCTAGAGTAAGGCTTCAAAATGAGCAGTTCTTC
TRBV15	TRBD1	TRBJ1-2	few	CATSREWDRVGYTF	TGTGCCACCAGCAGAGAGTGGGACAGGGTCGGCTACACCTTC
TRBV12-3/TRBV12-4	TRBD1	TRBJ2-6	.	CASSTGDRSYSGANVLTF	TGTGCCAGCAGTACAGGGGATAGATCCTACTCTGGGGCCAACGTCCTGACTTTC
TRBV11-2	TRBD2	TRBJ2-1	few	CASSQTTSGYYNEQFF	TGTGCCAGCAGCCAAACGACTAGCGGATACTACAATGAGCAGTTCTTC
TRBV5-1	TRBD1	TRBJ1-4	.	CASSSPDRQANEKLFF	TGCGCCAGCAGCTCGCCGGACAGGCAGGCTAATGAAAAACTGTTTTTT
TRBV4-2	.	TRBJ2-3	.	CASSPALFVGDTQYF	TGTGCCAGCAGCCCGGCTCTTTTCGTGGGAGATACGCAGTATTTT
TRBV27	TRBD1	TRBJ1-1	few	CASSWTGASNTEAFF	TGTGCCAGCAGTTGGACAGGGGCGTCGAACACTGAAGCTTTCTTT
TRBV29-1	.	TRBJ2-7	.	CSVEDQPRPTYNEQYF	TGCAGCGTTGAAGATCAGCCCAGACCGACCTACAATGAGCAGTACTTC
TRBV29-1	.	TRBJ2-3	.	CSVPGPTDTQYF	TGCAGCGTTCCCGGACCCACAGATACGCAGTATTTT
TRBV12-3/TRBV12-4	TRBD2	TRBJ2-3	.	CACSISGGGTDTQYF	TGTGCCTGCAGCATCAGCGGGGGGGGCACAGATACGCAGTATTTT
TRBV28	TRBD2	TRBJ2-3	few	CATLGSSGGGDTQYF	TGTGCCACCTTAGGGAGTAGCGGGGGTGGAGATACGCAGTATTTT